Presented here are 11 T cell receptor beta chains from one specimen sequenced in a study of cytomegalovirus exposure and HLA in healthy donors. Primers included in the PCR were 60 Vbeta and 13 Jbeta primers. Generated by immunoSEQ multiplex PCR, the TCRdb table keeps only in-frame clones and is missing some. The sample contains 90,000 to 150,000 clones, about 16% of which appear only once. The sequenced material came from PBMCs. Source of these receptors: a woman under 30 in good health and CMV-seronegative.

The CDR3 sequence is CASSWLPSGEDNEQFF. The CDR3 DNA sequence: TGTGCCAGCAGTTGGTTACCTAGCGGAGAAGATAATGAGCAGTTCTTC. This chain links TRBV28 with TRBJ2-1; 7 positions match TRBD2. Looked up from germline, CDR1 is MDHEN and CDR2 is SYDVKM. J was trimmed by 7 bases and V by 4 bases; bases with no gene match: 13. The CDR3 consists of 16 residues.

This clone was recorded a few times. This chain joins TRBV5-5 and TRBJ2-2; no clear D gene. Germline V lookup: CDR1 SGHKS, CDR2 YYEKEE (reference sequence). Trimming shortened V by 4 bases and J by 4 bases, and 8 bases separated the two germline ends. The CDR3 totals 13 residues. The CDR3 spells CASSQISTGELFF. CDR3 nucleotides: TGTGCCAGCAGCCAGATTTCCACCGGGGAGCTGTTTTTT.

The CDR3: CASSQELAASTDTQYF. CDR3 bases: TGCGCCAGCAGCCAAGAACTAGCGGCATCCACAGATACGCAGTATTTT. The chain carries TRBV4-3 and TRBJ2-3, with TRBD2 identical over 8 bases. V was clipped by 0 bases and J by 2 bases; unmatched bases: 4. In germline, CDR1 is LGHNA, CDR2 YSLEER. The length of the CDR3 is 16 residues.

The V call is TRBV9, the J call TRBJ2-1; D unclear. CDR3 length equals 13 residues. V was cut by 4 bases and J by 4 bases, with 9 bases left in between. The germline V gene has CDR1 SGDLS and CDR2 YYNGEE. The CDR3 nucleotides read TGTGCCAGCAGCATCTCCCAGTACAATGAGCAGTTCTTC. It is translated as CASSISQYNEQFF.

The chain has TRBV28 and TRBJ2-7, with 8 bases fitting TRBD2. This CDR3 spans 17 amino acids. Trimming removed 3 bases from V and 0 bases from J; junction bases left unmatched: 10. Germline V gene lookup returns CDR1 MDHEN and CDR2 SYDVKM. CDR3 protein: CASSLSLAGPASYEQYF. The CDR3 nucleotides read TGTGCCAGCAGTTTGAGTCTAGCGGGCCCCGCCTCCTACGAGCAGTACTTC.

This clone turned up a few times. The J gene is TRBJ2-1, the V gene TRBV7-2, with D unresolved. Germline CDR1 and CDR2: SGHTA and FQGNSA. V was clipped by 1 base and J by 0 bases, with 7 bases between them. CDR3 length: 15 residues. The CDR3 coding sequence is TGTGCCAGCAGCTTAGAACCTAGCTCCTACAATGAGCAGTTCTTC. Amino acid sequence: CASSLEPSSYNEQFF.

This clone has more than one count but fewer than ten. The chain links TRBV9 to TRBJ1-2; the D is unclear. Germline CDR1 and CDR2: SGDLS and YYNGEE. V shed 0 bases and J shed 8 bases, with 14 bases lying between them. CDR3 length: 14 residues. As DNA, the CDR3 is TGTGCCAGCAGCGTAGCTAAGGAGTTGAAAGGCTACACCTTC. Translated: CASSVAKELKGYTF.

The V call is TRBV5-4, the J call TRBJ2-1, with D possibly TRBD2 on 6 matching bases. The CDR3 covers 17 residues. The germline V and J ends were trimmed by 4 bases and 0 bases, with 17 bases remaining between them. Germline CDR1 reads SGHNT; CDR2 reads YYREEE (reference sequence). CDR3 coding DNA: TGTGCCAGCAGCACCCTACTAGCCCAATTCTCCTACAATGAGCAGTTCTTC. Amino acid sequence: CASSTLLAQFSYNEQFF. Looking up the rest from reference TRBV5-4 and TRBJ2-1 gives the full variable domain: ETGVTQSPTHLIKTRGQQVTLRCSSQSGHNTVSWYQQALGQGPQFIFQYYREEENGRGNFPPRFSGLQFPNYSSELNVNALELDDSALYLCASSTLLAQFSYNEQFFGPGTRLTVL.

The chain is built from TRBV19 and TRBJ2-6; D possibly corresponds to TRBD2 (6 bases). The length of the CDR3 is 17 residues. The germline V and J ends were trimmed by 5 bases and 0 bases, with 14 bases remaining between them. Germline-derived CDR1 and CDR2 are LNHDA and SQIVND (reference sequence). The CDR3 loop reads CASSPYGRNSGANVLTF. In DNA form, the CDR3 reads TGTGCCAGTAGTCCTTACGGGAGAAACTCTGGGGCCAACGTCCTGACTTTC.

The gene calls are TRBV11-2 and TRBJ2-5; 7 positions match TRBD1. Germline-derived CDR1 and CDR2 are SGHAT and FQNNGV. The CDR3 sequence is 14 residues long. Losses at the gene ends were 1 base for V and 5 bases for J; bases not matched to a gene: 4. The CDR3 loop reads CASSLGGGVETQYF. DNA of the CDR3: TGTGCCAGCAGCTTAGGAGGGGGCGTGGAGACCCAGTACTTC.

The chain combines TRBV6-6 with TRBJ2-5; D gene uncertain. The ends were cut back, 2 bases at V and 2 bases at J, with 9 bases in the middle. The germline V gene encodes CDR1 MNHNY and CDR2 SVGAGI (reference sequence). The CDR3 is made up of 14 amino acids. CDR3 residues: CASSYGQPQETQYF. CDR3 in DNA: TGTGCCAGCAGTTACGGGCAGCCACAAGAGACCCAGTACTTC.